Listed below are T cell receptor beta chains from one sample, sequenced in a study of a mutant IDH1 vaccine in newly diagnosed glioma. Sequenced by immunoSEQ multiplex PCR; TCRdb stores in-frame clones only, minus some. The sample holds around 60,000 clones, approximately 89% seen once. Antigen specificity for these receptors is unknown. The sample in question was PBMCs, obtained from a glioma patient whose treatment included an IDH1 peptide vaccine. The receptors derive from a man aged 35 to 55 with glioma. CDR3s include the opening cysteine and the closing phenylalanine or tryptophan. The D gene is left open where the match is weak. Clone size is stated in some rows and not others, as once, few, many or a class when expanded.

J: TRBJ2-3; V: TRBV5-1; size: .; D: .; DNA: TGCGCCAGCAGCCCGCAGCTCCTTAGCACAGATACGCAGTATTTT; CDR3: CASSPQLLSTDTQYF
J: TRBJ2-2; V: TRBV6-4; size: .; D: TRBD1; DNA: TGTGCCAGCAGCTACGACAGGGCGGCCGGGGAGCTGTTTTTT; CDR3: CASSYDRAAGELFF
J: TRBJ2-6; V: TRBV7-6; size: .; D: .; DNA: TGTGCCACCCGGGGTTCTGGGGCCAACGTCCTGACTTTC; CDR3: CATRGSGANVLTF
J: TRBJ1-4; V: TRBV30; size: .; D: .; DNA: TGTGCCTGCCACCCCTCGGGGCGACAAAGCGGCGCAACTAATGAAAAACTGTTTTTT; CDR3: CACHPSGRQSGATNEKLFF
J: TRBJ2-3; V: TRBV29-1; size: .; D: .; DNA: TGCAGCGCCCCCCTGGGGAGCGGAGGAACTAGCACAGATACGCAGTATTTT; CDR3: CSAPLGSGGTSTDTQYF
J: TRBJ2-7; V: TRBV18; size: .; D: TRBD2; DNA: TGTGCCAGCTCACCGACTAGCGGGAGCTCCGAGCAGTACTTC; CDR3: CASSPTSGSSEQYF
J: TRBJ1-5; V: TRBV9; size: .; D: .; DNA: TGTGCCAGCAGCGTATGGGGAAATCAGCCCCAGCATTTT; CDR3: CASSVWGNQPQHF
J: TRBJ1-1; V: TRBV7-8; size: .; D: .; DNA: TGTGCCAGCAGCTTAGTGGCAGGAGGTATTGAAGCTTTCTTT; CDR3: CASSLVAGGIEAFF
J: TRBJ2-1; V: TRBV4-2; size: .; D: TRBD2; DNA: TGTGCCAGCAGTACCGGACTAGCGGGAGAAGCATACAATGAGCAGTTCTTC; CDR3: CASSTGLAGEAYNEQFF
J: TRBJ1-6; V: TRBV27; size: .; D: TRBD1; DNA: TGTGCCAGCAGTTTAGGGACAGAGGTGGGGTGGGATAATTCACCCCTCCACTTT; CDR3: CASSLGTEVGWDNSPLHF
J: TRBJ2-5; V: TRBV7-6; size: .; D: .; DNA: TGTGCCAGCAGCAAGATTCAAGAGACCCAGTACTTC; CDR3: CASSKIQETQYF
J: TRBJ2-3; V: TRBV6-5; size: .; D: .; DNA: TGTGCCACCGGGTGGGATTCTAGCACAGATACGCAGTATTTT; CDR3: CATGWDSSTDTQYF
J: TRBJ1-4; V: TRBV5-1; size: few; D: .; DNA: TGCGCCAGCAGCTTGGCCGGAGGGGAGGGTGAAAAACTGTTTTTT; CDR3: CASSLAGGEGEKLFF
J: TRBJ1-3; V: TRBV7-2; size: .; D: .; DNA: TGTGCCAGCAGCTTATATTCTGGAAACACCATATATTTT; CDR3: CASSLYSGNTIYF
J: TRBJ2-3; V: TRBV2; size: .; D: .; DNA: TGTGCCAGCGCACCCGGGCCCCTCAACACAGATACGCAGTATTTT; CDR3: CASAPGPLNTDTQYF
J: TRBJ1-1; V: TRBV11-2; size: .; D: .; DNA: TGTGCCAGCAGCTTATCGCTAGGTAGGACCACTGAAGCTTTCTTT; CDR3: CASSLSLGRTTEAFF